This is a list of T cell receptor beta chains from one sample in a study of CD8 T cells in Susac syndrome. TCRdb reanalysed the immunoSEQ multiplex PCR reads using MiXCR and keeps one entry per CDR3 protein. In the table there are 140,000 to 150,000 distinct CDR3 sequences, 94% of which are singletons. The source material was CD4+ T cells from PBMCs. These receptor sequences come from a human donor in good health. CDR3s include the opening cysteine and the closing phenylalanine or tryptophan. The D gene is left open where the match is weak. Only some rows state a clone size, as once, few, many or a class for expanded clones.

CDR3aa	CDR3nt	v_gene	j_gene	d_gene	abundance
CASSRGSPNTEAFF	TGTGCCAGCAGTCGCGGGTCTCCGAACACTGAAGCTTTCTTT	TRBV6-5	TRBJ1-1	.	.
CASSLTGSTYEQYF	TGTGCCAGCAGCCTAACCGGGAGTACCTACGAGCAGTACTTC	TRBV14	TRBJ2-7	.	.
CASSLALNTEAFF	TGTGCCAGCAGCTTAGCCTTGAACACTGAAGCTTTCTTT	TRBV13	TRBJ1-1	.	few
CASSVGGASNEKLFF	TGTGCCAGCAGCGTTGGGGGAGCGTCTAATGAAAAACTGTTTTTT	TRBV9	TRBJ1-4	.	.
CAWSVIPGAGSGELFF	TGTGCCTGGAGTGTAATTCCGGGGGCCGGGTCCGGGGAGCTGTTTTTT	TRBV30	TRBJ2-2	.	.
CASSELTHRTDTQYF	TGTGCCAGCAGTGAATTGACCCACCGCACAGATACGCAGTATTTT	TRBV25-1	TRBJ2-3	.	.
CASLQGAGRPQHF	TGTGCCAGCCTACAGGGGGCCGGGCGGCCCCAGCATTTT	TRBV2	TRBJ1-5	TRBD1	.
CASKGRGNEGYTF	TGTGCCAGCAAGGGTAGAGGCAATGAAGGCTACACCTTC	TRBV7-9	TRBJ1-2	.	.
CASSVGGPLRYEQYF	TGTGCCAGCAGCGTAGGGGGTCCCTTACGCTACGAGCAGTACTTC	TRBV9	TRBJ2-7	.	.
CASAPAGPKNIQYF	TGTGCCAGCGCCCCCGCGGGGCCCAAAAACATTCAGTACTTC	TRBV7-3	TRBJ2-4	.	once
CASSQVPGMMHF	TGCGCCAGCAGCCAAGTCCCAGGGATGATGCACTTC	TRBV4-1	TRBJ2-7	.	.
CAWSGGQASNQPQHF	TGTGCCTGGAGTGGGGGACAGGCTAGCAATCAGCCCCAGCATTTT	TRBV30	TRBJ1-5	TRBD1	.
CASSSPSGPGYEQFF	TGTGCCAGCAGCTCACCTAGCGGGCCCGGCTATGAGCAGTTCTTC	TRBV7-6	TRBJ2-1	TRBD2	.
CASSVRERLSYNEQFF	TGTGCCAGCAGCGTGCGCGAGCGCCTCTCCTACAATGAGCAGTTCTTC	TRBV9	TRBJ2-1	.	.
CASSFNGQPQHF	TGTGCCAGCAGTTTCAATGGTCAGCCCCAGCATTTT	TRBV27	TRBJ1-5	.	.
CASSLDYSGSVEQYF	TGTGCCAGCAGCTTGGATTACAGCGGGAGTGTCGAGCAGTACTTC	TRBV5-6	TRBJ2-7	TRBD2	.
CASSMSPKEYYEQYF	TGTGCCAGTAGTATGAGCCCGAAAGAGTACTACGAGCAGTACTTC	TRBV19	TRBJ2-7	.	.
CASSVQVGTEAFF	TGTGCCAGCAGCGTACAGGTTGGCACTGAAGCTTTCTTT	TRBV9	TRBJ1-1	.	.
CSATPGLAGLETQYF	TGCAGTGCTACTCCGGGACTAGCGGGATTAGAGACCCAGTACTTC	TRBV20-1	TRBJ2-5	TRBD2	.
CASRRGGTETQYF	TGTGCCAGCAGGCGTGGAGGGACGGAGACCCAGTACTTC	TRBV2	TRBJ2-5	.	.
CASGEGAEKLFF	TGTGCCAGTGGTGAAGGGGCTGAAAAACTGTTTTTT	TRBV5-6	TRBJ1-4	.	.
CASSTQGQVSYEQYF	TGTGCCAGTAGTACCCAGGGACAGGTTTCCTACGAGCAGTACTTC	TRBV19	TRBJ2-7	TRBD1	.
CASSRTDEQFF	TGTGCCAGCTCACGTACGGATGAGCAGTTCTTC	TRBV18	TRBJ2-1	.	.
CASSLAGSGRGGELFF	TGTGCCAGCAGCTTGGCGGGTAGCGGGAGAGGAGGGGAGCTGTTTTTT	TRBV5-4	TRBJ2-2	TRBD2	.